These T cell receptor beta chains were read from a single sample in a study of cytomegalovirus exposure and HLA in healthy donors. The assay was immunoSEQ multiplex PCR, and TCRdb's table has in-frame clones only and misses some. Of 140,000 to 150,000 clones detected, roughly 80% appear once; the ten largest clones hold over 2.5%. Sequencing used PBMCs. The receptors were gathered from a female donor in good health and CMV-seronegative. The CDR3 runs from the conserved cysteine through the conserved F or W. Each record gives: CDR3 protein, CDR3 DNA, V gene, D gene, J gene. A D gene is named only where the DNA matches it firmly.

CASTTPGQGQYEQYF TGTGCCAGCACCACCCCGGGACAGGGGCAGTACGAGCAGTACTTC TRBV28 TRBD1 TRBJ2-7
CASSFPFGSQETQYF TGTGCCAGCAGCTTTCCTTTCGGGAGCCAAGAGACCCAGTACTTC TRBV7-8 - TRBJ2-5
CASSVHQGSSYEQYF TGTGCCAGCAGTGTCCATCAGGGAAGTTCCTACGAGCAGTACTTC TRBV6-5 - TRBJ2-7
CASSHGLAGGFEQFF TGCGCCAGCAGCCACGGACTAGCGGGAGGGTTTGAGCAGTTCTTC TRBV4-1 TRBD2 TRBJ2-1
CAWVGGATLFF TGTGCCTGGGTAGGGGGGGCGACACTATTCTTC TRBV30 - TRBJ2-1
CASSPDSSYEQYF TGTGCCAGCTCTCCGGACAGTTCCTACGAGCAGTACTTC TRBV18 - TRBJ2-7
CASTLQDRGRVGNQPQHF TGTGCCAGTACCCTTCAGGACAGGGGGCGTGTAGGCAATCAGCCCCAGCATTTT TRBV19 TRBD1 TRBJ1-5
CASSPNLGTRNTEAFF TGTGCCAGCAGTCCAAACCTCGGGACAAGGAACACTGAAGCTTTCTTT TRBV6-6 - TRBJ1-1
CASRYQGVSHYEQYF TGTGCCAGCAGGTACCAGGGGGTATCACATTACGAGCAGTACTTC TRBV27 TRBD1 TRBJ2-7
CASSPTGTGTEQYF TGTGCCAGCAGCCCGACCGGGACAGGGACCGAGCAGTACTTC TRBV7-6 TRBD1 TRBJ2-7
CASSLGQGMQEQYF TGCGCCAGCAGCTTGGGACAGGGGATGCAAGAGCAGTACTTC TRBV5-1 TRBD1 TRBJ2-7
CAMSGTDYEQYF TGTGCCATGTCCGGGACAGATTACGAGCAGTACTTC TRBV10-3 TRBD1 TRBJ2-7